These 20 T cell receptor beta chains originate from one sample sequenced in a study of CD8+CD57+ T cells in acquired aplastic anemia. Individuals selected for sequencing had exhibited CD8+CD57+ cell expansion on flow cytometry. Profiles of TCR beta VDJ and CDR3 were generated from a genomic DNA template. TCRdb re-called the reads with MiXCR, one entry per CDR3 protein. The repertoire holds under 250,000 distinct CDR3 sequences, around 46% seen once, with over 7.5% in the top ten. Material: sorted CD4+, CD8+, or CD8+CD57+ T cells (not recorded which) from PBMCs. Source of these receptors: a human donor with aplastic anemia.

Remarks on this clonotype: A much larger clone lies a single base off, so this may be a read error. The J gene is TRBJ2-7, the V gene TRBV27; 8 bases map to TRBD2. This CDR3 has 14 residues. With V trimmed by 5 bases and J by 7 bases, 10 bases remained unmatched. The germline V gene has CDR1 MNHEY and CDR2 SMNVEV (reference sequence). The CDR3 spells CASSEGTRSGEQYF. The CDR3 DNA sequence: TGTGCCAGCAGTGAGGGGACTAGATCGGGTGAGCAGTACTTC.

Concerning this clonotype itself: Since a much larger clone is just one base distant, this may be a read error. The V call is TRBV5-1, the J call TRBJ2-7; a possible D gene is TRBD1 (6 bases). Germline V gives CDR1 SGHRS, CDR2 YFSETQ. This CDR3 is built from 15 residues. Trimming took 1 base from V and 3 from J, leaving 14 bases between them. CDR3 loop: CASSLTENRVYEQYF. Written as DNA, the CDR3 is TGCGCCAGCAGCTTGACAGAAAACAGGGTCTACGAGCAGTACTTC. Supplemented by reference TRBV5-1 and TRBJ2-7, the full variable domain reads KAGVTQTPRYLIKTRGQQVTLSCSPISGHRSVSWYQQTPGQGLQFLFEYFSETQRNKGNFPGRFSGRQFSNSRSEMNVSTLELGDSALYLCASSLTENRVYEQYFGPGTRLTVT.

This clonotype has just a few counts. The gene calls are TRBV5-4 and TRBJ2-2; D not certain. V dropped 2 bases and J dropped 4 bases, with 12 bases sitting between them. The germline V gene encodes CDR1 SGHNT and CDR2 YYREEE (reference sequence). This CDR3 spans 15 amino acids. CDR3 sequence (DNA): TGTGCCAGCAGCTTTGAACCCTCAGGCACCGGGGAGCTGTTTTTT. This codes for CASSFEPSGTGELFF. Variable domain in full (rest from reference TRBV5-4 and TRBJ2-2): ETGVTQSPTHLIKTRGQQVTLRCSSQSGHNTVSWYQQALGQGPQFIFQYYREEENGRGNFPPRFSGLQFPNYSSELNVNALELDDSALYLCASSFEPSGTGELFFGEGSRLTVL.

The chain joins TRBV24-1 to TRBJ2-3; the D gene is possibly TRBD2 (5 bases). The CDR3 has 13 amino acids. Trimming cost V 3 bases and J 3 bases, with 6 bases left between them. Germline V gene data show CDR1 as KGHDR and CDR2 as SFDVKD. The CDR3 spells CATSDPGTDTQYF. CDR3 coding DNA: TGTGCCACCAGTGATCCGGGGACAGATACGCAGTATTTT.

This rearrangement joins TRBV2 to TRBJ2-1; D not resolved. Trimming took 6 bases from V and 9 from J, leaving 9 bases between them. The CDR3 is made up of 11 amino acids. In germline, CDR1 is SNHLY, CDR2 FYNNEI. The chain's CDR3 is CASRKGGEQFF. Here the CDR3 DNA reads TGTGCCAGCAGGAAAGGCGGTGAGCAGTTCTTC.

This chain links TRBV10-3 with TRBJ2-3, with a weak D call TRBD2 (5 bases). Trimming pared 8 bases from V and 11 bases from J, leaving 23 bases between. Germline CDR1 ENHRY, CDR2 SYGVKD. The CDR3 extends over 14 amino acids. The CDR3 DNA follows: TGTGCCATCGAGGCGAGGACTGGAAAAAATGAGCAGTATTTT. It yields the protein CAIEARTGKNEQYF.

This clonotype was picked up many times. As DNA, the CDR3 is TGTGCCAGCAGCTTCAGTAGGGATAGCGCAGATACGCAGTATTTT. Translation gives CASSFSRDSADTQYF. The chain employs TRBV5-8 and TRBJ2-3; D possibly corresponds to TRBD2 (5 bases). Germline loops: CDR1 SGHTS, CDR2 YDEGEE. V was clipped by 2 bases and J by 4 bases, with 14 bases between them. CDR3 length: 15 amino acids. Drawing the rest from reference TRBV5-8 and TRBJ2-3, the complete variable domain is EAGVTQSPTHLIKTRGQQATLRCSPISGHTSVYWYQQALGLGLQFLLWYDEGEERNRGNFPPRFSGRQFPNYSSELNVNALELEDSALYLCASSFSRDSADTQYFGPGTRLTVL.

The V gene is TRBV6-5, the J gene TRBJ2-5; 10 bases agree with TRBD1. This CDR3 contains 15 residues. CDR1 is MNHEY and CDR2 is SVGAGI in the germline V gene. The ends lost 1 base at V and 6 bases at J; junction bases unmatched: 5. The DNA for the CDR3 is TGTGCCAGCAGTTACTTCGGACAGGGGGAAAAGACCCAGTACTTC. Translated, it gives CASSYFGQGEKTQYF.

The chain couples TRBV28 to TRBJ2-2; TRBD1 matches 8 bases. The CDR3 length is 15 residues. Germline V CDR1 and CDR2: MDHEN, SYDVKM. Trimming removed 5 bases from V and 6 bases from J; junction bases left unmatched: 8. The CDR3 bases are TGTGCCAGCAGTCTGCGAGAGACAGGGGCCGGGGAGCTGTTTTTT. It is translated as CASSLRETGAGELFF.

The chain uses TRBV20-1 and TRBJ2-1, with 14 bases fitting TRBD2. V was pared by 5 bases and J by 2 bases, with 8 bases of the junction left unmatched. Germline values: CDR1 DFQATT, CDR2 SNEGSKA (reference sequence). The CDR3 spans 17 residues. The CDR3 loop is CSAHPGTSGGTYNEQFF. The CDR3 DNA sequence: TGCAGTGCTCATCCCGGGACTAGCGGGGGAACCTACAATGAGCAGTTCTTC.

V gene TRBV5-5 combines with J gene TRBJ2-2, with TRBD1 identical over 9 bases. Germline V gives CDR1 SGHKS, CDR2 YYEKEE (reference sequence). The J segment lost 3 bases and the V segment lost 3 bases, leaving 3 bases of the junction unmatched. The CDR3 length is 15 residues. CDR3 loop: CASSWGTGYTGELFF. For the CDR3, the DNA is TGTGCCAGCAGCTGGGGGACAGGGTACACCGGGGAGCTGTTTTTT.

There are many counts of this clonotype. Written as DNA, the CDR3 is TGCAGCGCTATACCGATGGGGGAAGCCTACGAGCAGTACTTC. This codes for CSAIPMGEAYEQYF. The chain recombines TRBV29-1 with TRBJ2-7; D could derive from TRBD1 or TRBD2 (5 bases each). V was clipped by 7 bases and J by 2 bases, with 18 bases between them. Germline V gene sequence: CDR1 SQVTM, CDR2 ANQGSEA. This CDR3 has 14 residues.

The CDR3 DNA reads TGTGCCACCAGCAGCGTCGTGGACAGCCCCAACTACGAGCAGTACTTC. Its translation: CATSSVVDSPNYEQYF. This rearrangement joins TRBV15 to TRBJ2-7; a possible D gene is TRBD1 (6 bases). V lost 3 bases and J 3 bases, leaving 18 bases between the germline ends. The CDR3 sequence is 16 residues long. Looked up from germline, CDR1 is LNHNV and CDR2 is YYDKDF (reference sequence).

This clonotype was detected only a few times. J is TRBJ1-5 and V is TRBV6-1; 7 bases agree with TRBD1. V lost 0 bases to trimming and J lost 1 base; unmatched junction nucleotides: 9. The length of the CDR3 is 18 residues. In germline, CDR1 is MNHNS, CDR2 SASEGT. The CDR3 region has the DNA TGTGCCAGCAGTGAAGCGCTACGAGGGGGCAAGAGCAATCAGCCCCAGCATTTT. Its translation is CASSEALRGGKSNQPQHF.

This clonotype was seen ten or more times. This chain uses TRBV11-3 with TRBJ2-3, with D possibly TRBD2 on 5 matching bases. From germline, CDR1 is SGHNT and CDR2 YENEEA. Trimming took 4 bases from V and 2 from J, leaving 13 bases between them. CDR3 length: 15 residues. CDR3 DNA: TGTGCCAGCAGCTCCAACGGACTCGACACAGATACGCAGTATTTT. Its protein product is CASSSNGLDTDTQYF. The full variable domain, rest sourced from reference TRBV11-3 and TRBJ2-3, is EAGVVQSPRYKIIEKKQPVAFWCNPISGHNTLYWYLQNLGQGPELLIRYENEEAVDDSQLPKDRFSAERLKGVDSTLKIQPAELGDSAVYLCASSSNGLDTDTQYFGPGTRLTVL.

J is TRBJ1-1 and V is TRBV15; no clear D gene. V lost 3 bases and J lost 4, with 12 bases in between. There are 14 residues in the CDR3. Germline CDR1 is LNHNV and CDR2 is YYDKDF (reference sequence). This CDR3 reads CATSSDRPGTEAFF. The CDR3 region has the DNA TGTGCCACCAGCAGTGATCGGCCGGGCACTGAAGCTTTCTTT. The full variable domain, completed using reference TRBV15 and TRBJ1-1, is DAMVIQNPRYQVTQFGKPVTLSCSQTLNHNVMYWYQQKSSQAPKLLFHYYDKDFNNEADTPDNFQSRRPNTSFCFLDIRSPGLGDTAMYLCATSSDRPGTEAFFGQGTRLTVV.

This clonotype was seen a handful of times. The chain employs TRBV2 and TRBJ1-1, with unresolved D. V lost 6 bases to trimming and J lost 3 bases, with 17 bases between them. CDR1 is SNHLY, CDR2 FYNNEI, per germline. CDR3 length: 15 residues. The CDR3 loop reads CASSQDQVTDTEAFF. Written as DNA, the CDR3 is TGTGCCAGCAGCCAAGATCAGGTTACGGACACTGAAGCTTTCTTT.

The rearrangement uses TRBV2 and TRBJ2-5; 10 positions agree with TRBD1. The germline V gene has CDR1 SNHLY and CDR2 FYNNEI. The V gene end was trimmed by 8 bases and the J gene end by 6 bases; junction bases not matched to a gene: 12. The CDR3 loop spans 15 amino acids. The CDR3 DNA sequence: TGTGCCAGCGGGGGCGGGACAGGGGACTTTAAGACCCAGTACTTC. Translating gives CASGGGTGDFKTQYF.

The chain uses TRBV15 and TRBJ2-7; tentatively, D is TRBD2 (5 bases). CDR3 length equals 16 residues. The germline gives CDR1 LNHNV, CDR2 YYDKDF (reference sequence). The V gene lost 3 bases and the J gene lost 0 bases, with 15 bases spanning the gap. The CDR3 region is CATSSYRLGSSYEQYF. The CDR3 DNA reads as TGTGCCACCAGCAGCTACCGCCTGGGGAGCTCCTACGAGCAGTACTTC. The full variable domain, in which reference TRBV15 and TRBJ2-7 provide the parts outside the CDR3, is DAMVIQNPRYQVTQFGKPVTLSCSQTLNHNVMYWYQQKSSQAPKLLFHYYDKDFNNEADTPDNFQSRRPNTSFCFLDIRSPGLGDTAMYLCATSSYRLGSSYEQYFGPGTRLTVT.

This clonotype came up many times. The V and J genes are TRBV7-9 and TRBJ1-2, with a possible D match to TRBD1 (5 bases). The germline V and J ends were trimmed by 5 bases and 1 base, with 17 bases remaining between them. The CDR3 sequence is 16 residues long. In germline, CDR1 is SEHNR, CDR2 FQNEAQ (reference sequence). The CDR3 region has the DNA TGTGCCAGCAGCACTCCCCGGGACGGGGATAACTATGGCTACACCTTC. Protein: CASSTPRDGDNYGYTF.